This TCR beta chain was captured in a study of cytotoxic CD8 clonotypes in ibrutinib-treated CLL. Sequencing was performed with immunoSEQ multiplex PCR; in TCRdb, only in-frame clones are kept and a portion is missing. The data show around 150,000 clones, 81% seen once. CDR3 length equals 13 residues. V was clipped by 7 bases and J by 2 bases, with 11 bases between them. The germline CDR1 and CDR2 sequences are ENHRY and SYGVKD. This clone turned up a few times. The source is a human donor with chronic lymphocytic leukemia. The specimen was PBMCs, collected after 12 months of ibrutinib treatment. The gene calls are TRBV10-3 and TRBJ1-1; a possible D gene is TRBD1 (5 bases). The CDR3 DNA reads TGTGCCATCAAGGGCAGGGATAACACTGAAGCTTTCTTT. The encoded protein is CAIKGRDNTEAFF.